This record covers a single T cell receptor (beta chain). The antigen remains unidentified. The entry originates in a study of cytomegalovirus exposure and HLA in healthy donors. Study-level background: Early on, a data release was issued that held 80 million or so unique TCRs from HLA-typed donors. Study-level findings and limits: Associated with cytomegalovirus, according to the listing, were some 180 TCR beta chains. A highly shared variant cluster was judged a likely technical artifact. Reports showed the classifier diagnosing cytomegalovirus status with high specificity and sensitivity.

In the PCR, 60 Vbeta and 13 Jbeta primers were used. Sequencing was performed with immunoSEQ multiplex PCR; in TCRdb, only in-frame clones are kept and a portion is missing. The data contain roughly 110,000 clones, about 80% of them singletons. CDR1 is MNHNS and CDR2 is SASEGT in the germline V gene. V lost 3 bases to trimming and J lost 2 bases, with 11 bases between them. The length of the CDR3 is 16 residues. This sequence originates from a female donor in good health and CMV-seronegative. The sample consisted of PBMCs. The chain couples TRBV6-1 to TRBJ2-6; D unclear. CDR3 nucleotide sequence: TGTGCCAGCAGTGAGGGTTGGGCAGCTGGGGCCAACGTCCTGACTTTC. Translating it yields CASSEGWAAGANVLTF.